These T cell receptor beta chains were read from a single sample in a study of blood T cells in healthy people across ages. TCRdb re-called the 5' RACE reads through MiXCR, storing one row per CDR3 protein. The sample includes about 900,000 distinct CDR3 sequences, approximately 59% of them seen just once. Sequencing was performed on blood. These TCRs come from a man aged 25-45 years in good health. CDR3s include the opening cysteine and the closing phenylalanine or tryptophan. D genes are given only for firm matches. The listing skips clone size in some rows; elsewhere it reads once, few, many or a size class.

CASGGRQGAGDTQYF,TGTGCCAGCGGGGGACGACAGGGGGCAGGGGATACGCAGTATTTT,TRBD1,TRBV25-1,TRBJ2-3,few
CASSLWSRGGETQYF,TGCGCCAGCAGCTTGTGGTCCAGGGGGGGAGAGACCCAGTACTTC,-,TRBV5-1,TRBJ2-5,-
CSARLRYTGIVTYEQYF,TGCAGTGCTAGACTCCGATATACCGGTATAGTTACCTACGAGCAGTACTTC,-,TRBV20-1,TRBJ2-7,few
CASSHWTGSYNEQFF,TGTGCCAGCAGCCATTGGACAGGGTCCTACAATGAGCAGTTCTTC,TRBD1,TRBV14,TRBJ2-1,-
CASSSYPGASTGELFF,TGTGCCAGCAGCTCGTACCCAGGGGCGAGCACCGGGGAGCTGTTTTTT,-,TRBV9,TRBJ2-2,-
CSAIQGGDEKLFF,TGCAGCGCCATACAGGGCGGGGATGAAAAACTGTTTTTT,-,TRBV29-1,TRBJ1-4,-
CSARGHLGVGEQFF,TGCAGTGCTAGGGGCCACTTGGGGGTAGGTGAGCAGTTCTTC,-,TRBV20-1,TRBJ2-1,-
CASSFSGTSNQPQHF,TGTGCCAGCAGCTTTTCGGGGACAAGTAATCAGCCCCAGCATTTT,-,TRBV11-2,TRBJ1-5,-
CASSLARMGSTNEKLFF,TGTGCCAGCAGCTTAGCGAGAATGGGGTCAACTAATGAAAAACTGTTTTTT,-,TRBV7-6,TRBJ1-4,-
CASSLEQYF,TGTGCCAGCAGCCTCGAGCAGTACTTC,-,TRBV2,TRBJ2-7,-
CASREVYQETQYF,TGTGCCAGCAGAGAGGTGTACCAAGAGACCCAGTACTTC,-,TRBV6-5,TRBJ2-5,few
CASRTPGPPSSYEQYF,TGTGCCAGCAGAACGCCGGGACCCCCAAGTTCCTACGAGCAGTACTTC,-,TRBV28,TRBJ2-7,-
CASSRDTGYYGYTF,TGCGCCAGCAGTCGAGATACAGGGTACTATGGCTACACCTTC,-,TRBV4-3,TRBJ1-2,-
CASSVGGAGNEQFF,TGTGCCAGCAGCGTTGGGGGGGCGGGGAATGAGCAGTTCTTC,-,TRBV9,TRBJ2-1,-
CSARDPRGGQTQYF,TGCAGTGCTAGAGATCCTCGGGGCGGGCAGACCCAGTACTTC,-,TRBV20-1,TRBJ2-5,-
CASSEGTGWNQPQHF,TGTGCCAGCAGTGAAGGGACAGGGTGGAATCAGCCCCAGCATTTT,TRBD1,TRBV6-1,TRBJ1-5,-
CASSLVGLAGDNEQFF,TGTGCCAGCAGCTTAGTGGGTCTAGCGGGAGACAATGAGCAGTTCTTC,TRBD2,TRBV7-2,TRBJ2-1,-
CSVVTFYGYTF,TGCAGCGTTGTAACATTCTATGGCTACACCTTC,-,TRBV29-1,TRBJ1-2,-
CSAAIIPGQGAQRQPQHF,TGCAGTGCCGCGATAATCCCGGGACAGGGGGCGCAGAGGCAGCCCCAGCATTTT,TRBD1,TRBV20-1,TRBJ1-5,few
CASSWLNNEQFF,TGTGCCAGCAGTTGGCTCAACAATGAGCAGTTCTTC,-,TRBV6-2/TRBV6-3,TRBJ2-1,-
CASSLKLGRAGAGELFF,TGTGCCAGCAGCCTTAAACTTGGTAGAGCGGGCGCCGGGGAGCTGTTTTTT,-,TRBV9,TRBJ2-2,-
CASSQDAGGGTGELFF,TGTGCCAGCAGCCAAGATGCCGGGGGGGGAACCGGGGAGCTGTTTTTT,TRBD2,TRBV14,TRBJ2-2,-
CATSRDYLAEEEQYF,TGTGCCACCAGCAGAGATTATTTGGCGGAGGAAGAGCAGTACTTC,-,TRBV15,TRBJ2-7,few
CASSQEWASLGTDTQYF,TGTGCCAGCAGCCAAGAGTGGGCCTCGCTCGGCACAGATACGCAGTATTTT,-,TRBV3-1,TRBJ2-3,-
CASPTYNSPLHF,TGTGCCAGCCCAACTTATAATTCACCCCTCCACTTT,-,TRBV2,TRBJ1-6,-
CASSYFGTDNSYEQYF,TGTGCCAGCAGTTACTTCGGGACGGATAACTCCTACGAGCAGTACTTC,-,TRBV6-5,TRBJ2-7,-
CASSPAGGSYNSPLHF,TGTGCCAGCAGCCCCGCGGGGGGTTCCTATAATTCACCCCTCCACTTT,-,TRBV7-6,TRBJ1-6,few
CATSRDGVGSGKNIQYF,TGTGCCACCAGCAGAGATGGGGTCGGGTCTGGCAAAAACATTCAGTACTTC,-,TRBV15,TRBJ2-4,few